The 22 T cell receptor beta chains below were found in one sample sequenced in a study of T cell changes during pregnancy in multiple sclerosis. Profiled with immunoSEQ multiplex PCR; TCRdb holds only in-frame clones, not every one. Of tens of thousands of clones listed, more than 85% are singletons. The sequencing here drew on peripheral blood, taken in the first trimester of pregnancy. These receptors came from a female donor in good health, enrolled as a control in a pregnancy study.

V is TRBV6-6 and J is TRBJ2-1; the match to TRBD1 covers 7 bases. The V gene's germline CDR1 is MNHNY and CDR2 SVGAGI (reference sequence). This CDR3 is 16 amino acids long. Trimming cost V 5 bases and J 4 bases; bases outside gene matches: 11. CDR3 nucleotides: TGTGCCAGCAGTGGACTGACAGGGCCCTCGTACAATGAGCAGTTCTTC. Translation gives CASSGLTGPSYNEQFF.

CDR3 protein: CASSLGGSAYEQYF. The CDR3 region has the DNA TGCGCCAGCAGCTTGGGAGGGTCTGCCTACGAGCAGTACTTC. The chain joins TRBV5-1 to TRBJ2-7; D may be TRBD2 (5 bases). The CDR3 loop spans 14 amino acids. Trimming took 0 bases from V and 2 from J, leaving 9 bases between them. Per germline, CDR1 SGHRS and CDR2 YFSETQ.

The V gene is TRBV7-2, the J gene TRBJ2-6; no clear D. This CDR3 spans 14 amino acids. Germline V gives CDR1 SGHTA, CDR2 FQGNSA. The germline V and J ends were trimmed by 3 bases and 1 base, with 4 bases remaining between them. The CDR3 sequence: CASSLSSGANVLTF. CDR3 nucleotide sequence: TGTGCCAGCAGCTTGTCATCTGGGGCCAACGTCCTGACTTTC.

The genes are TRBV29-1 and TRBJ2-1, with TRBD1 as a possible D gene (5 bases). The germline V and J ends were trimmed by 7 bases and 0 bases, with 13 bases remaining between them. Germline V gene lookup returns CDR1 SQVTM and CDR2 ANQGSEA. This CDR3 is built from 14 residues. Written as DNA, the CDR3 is TGCAGCGCGCGAGAAGGGGCCTCCTACAATGAGCAGTTCTTC. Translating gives CSAREGASYNEQFF.

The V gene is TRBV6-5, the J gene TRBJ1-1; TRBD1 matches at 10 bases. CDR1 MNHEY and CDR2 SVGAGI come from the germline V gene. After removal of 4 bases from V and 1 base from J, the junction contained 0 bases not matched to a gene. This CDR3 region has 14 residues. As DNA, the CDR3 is TGTGCCAGCAGTTGGGACAGGGGGAACACTGAAGCTTTCTTT. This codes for CASSWDRGNTEAFF.

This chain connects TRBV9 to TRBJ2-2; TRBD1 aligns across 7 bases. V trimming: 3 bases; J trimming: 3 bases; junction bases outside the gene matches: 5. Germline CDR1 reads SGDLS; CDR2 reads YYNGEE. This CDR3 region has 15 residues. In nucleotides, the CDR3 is TGTGCCAGCAGCGCCCAACAGGGGCACACCGGGGAGCTGTTTTTT. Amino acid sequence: CASSAQQGHTGELFF. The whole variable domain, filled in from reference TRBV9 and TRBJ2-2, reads DSGVTQTPKHLITATGQRVTLRCSPRSGDLSVYWYQQSLDQGLQFLIQYYNGEERAKGNILERFSAQQFPDLHSELNLSSLELGDSALYFCASSAQQGHTGELFFGEGSRLTVL.

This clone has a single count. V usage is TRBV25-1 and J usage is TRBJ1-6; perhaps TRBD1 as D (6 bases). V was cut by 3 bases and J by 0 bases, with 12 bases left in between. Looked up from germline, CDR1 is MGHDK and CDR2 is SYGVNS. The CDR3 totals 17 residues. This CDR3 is CASSDRGRNSYNSPLHF. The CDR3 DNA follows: TGTGCCAGCAGTGACAGGGGACGGAACTCCTATAATTCACCCCTCCACTTT.

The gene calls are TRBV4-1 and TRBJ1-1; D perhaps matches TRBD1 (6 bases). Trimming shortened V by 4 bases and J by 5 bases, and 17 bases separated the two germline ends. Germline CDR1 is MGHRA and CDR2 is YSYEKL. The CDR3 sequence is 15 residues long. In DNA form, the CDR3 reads TGCGCCAGCAGCCCTTACACAGGAAGGGGGACTGAAGCTTTCTTT. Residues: CASSPYTGRGTEAFF.

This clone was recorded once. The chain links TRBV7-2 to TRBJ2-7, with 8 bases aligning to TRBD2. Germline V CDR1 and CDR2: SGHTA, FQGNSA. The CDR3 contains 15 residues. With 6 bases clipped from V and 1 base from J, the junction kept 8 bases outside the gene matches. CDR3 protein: CASSPTRGGSYEQYF. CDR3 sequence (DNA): TGTGCCAGCAGTCCTACACGGGGGGGATCCTACGAGCAGTACTTC.

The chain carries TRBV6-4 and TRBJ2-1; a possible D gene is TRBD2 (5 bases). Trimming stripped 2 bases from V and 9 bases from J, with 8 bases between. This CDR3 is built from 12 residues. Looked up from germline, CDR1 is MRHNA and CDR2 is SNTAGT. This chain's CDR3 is CASSDRAGEQFF. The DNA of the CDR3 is TGTGCCAGCAGTGACCGGGCGGGTGAGCAGTTCTTC.

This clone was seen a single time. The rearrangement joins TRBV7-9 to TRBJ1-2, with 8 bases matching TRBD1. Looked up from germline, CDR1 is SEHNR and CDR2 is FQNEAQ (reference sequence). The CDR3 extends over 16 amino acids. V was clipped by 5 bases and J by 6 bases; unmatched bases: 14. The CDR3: CASSPGSGGRRDGYTF. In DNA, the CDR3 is TGTGCCAGCAGCCCCGGGTCAGGGGGCCGTAGAGATGGCTACACCTTC.

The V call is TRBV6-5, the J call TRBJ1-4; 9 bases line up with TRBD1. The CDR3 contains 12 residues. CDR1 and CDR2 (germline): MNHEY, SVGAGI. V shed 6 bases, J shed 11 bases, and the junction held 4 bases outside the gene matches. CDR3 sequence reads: CASSQDRGKLFF. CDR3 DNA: TGTGCCAGCAGCCAGGACAGGGGCAAACTGTTTTTT.

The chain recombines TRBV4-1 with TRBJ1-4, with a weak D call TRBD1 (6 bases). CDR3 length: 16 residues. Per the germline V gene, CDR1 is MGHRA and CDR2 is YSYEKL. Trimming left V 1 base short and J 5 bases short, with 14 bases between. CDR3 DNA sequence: TGCGCCAGCAGCCAAGCCTCAGGGGTGGGGAATGAAAAACTGTTTTTT. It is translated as CASSQASGVGNEKLFF.

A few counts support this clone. The CDR3 here is CASRSGTGGYGYTF. CDR3 nucleotide sequence: TGTGCCAGTCGAAGCGGGACAGGGGGTTATGGCTACACCTTC. The gene calls are TRBV6-5 and TRBJ1-2; 11 nucleotides line up with TRBD1. CDR3 length: 14 residues. The V gene's germline CDR1 is MNHEY and CDR2 SVGAGI. The ends lost 9 bases at V and 5 bases at J; junction bases unmatched: 8.

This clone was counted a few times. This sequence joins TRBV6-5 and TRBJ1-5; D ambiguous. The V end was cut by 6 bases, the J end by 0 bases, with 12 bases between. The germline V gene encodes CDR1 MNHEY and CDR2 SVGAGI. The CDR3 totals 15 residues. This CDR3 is CASSLNTDSNQPQHF. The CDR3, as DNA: TGTGCCAGCAGCCTGAATACAGATAGCAATCAGCCCCAGCATTTT.

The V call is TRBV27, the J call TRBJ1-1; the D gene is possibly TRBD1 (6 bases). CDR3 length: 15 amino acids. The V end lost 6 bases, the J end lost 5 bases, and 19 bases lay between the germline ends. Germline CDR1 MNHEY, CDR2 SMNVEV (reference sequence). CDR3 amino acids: CASRPGHGGGTEAFF. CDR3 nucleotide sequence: TGTGCCAGCAGGCCGGGACACGGCGGGGGGACTGAAGCTTTCTTT.

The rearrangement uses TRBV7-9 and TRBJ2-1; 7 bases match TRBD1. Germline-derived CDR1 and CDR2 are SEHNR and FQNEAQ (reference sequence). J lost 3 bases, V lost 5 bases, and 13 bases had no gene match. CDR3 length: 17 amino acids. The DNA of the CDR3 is TGTGCCAGCAGCCCCCGACAGGGAGAGCGGTACTACAATGAGCAGTTCTTC. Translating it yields CASSPRQGERYYNEQFF.

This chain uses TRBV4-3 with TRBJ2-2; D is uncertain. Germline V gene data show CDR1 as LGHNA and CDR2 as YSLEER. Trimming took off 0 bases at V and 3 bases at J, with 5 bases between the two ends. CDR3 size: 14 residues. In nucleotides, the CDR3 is TGCGCCAGCAGCCAAGATGAGTACACCGGGGAGCTGTTTTTT. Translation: CASSQDEYTGELFF.

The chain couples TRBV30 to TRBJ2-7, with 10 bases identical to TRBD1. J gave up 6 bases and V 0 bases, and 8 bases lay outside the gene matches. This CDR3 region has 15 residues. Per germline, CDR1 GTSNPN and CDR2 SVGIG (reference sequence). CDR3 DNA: TGTGCCTGGAGTGTACTAGGGGACAGGGGAGTCGAGCAGTACTTC. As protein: CAWSVLGDRGVEQYF. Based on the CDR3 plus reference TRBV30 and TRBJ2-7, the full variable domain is SQTIHQWPATLVQPVGSPLSLECTVEGTSNPNLYWYRQAAGRGLQLLFYSVGIGQISSEVPQNLSASRPQDRQFILSSKKLLLSDSGFYLCAWSVLGDRGVEQYFGPGTRLTVT.

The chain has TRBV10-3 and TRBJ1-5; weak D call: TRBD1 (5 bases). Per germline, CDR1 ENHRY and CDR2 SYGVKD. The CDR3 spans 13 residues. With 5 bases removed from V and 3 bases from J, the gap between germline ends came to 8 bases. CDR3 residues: CAISTGSNQPQHF. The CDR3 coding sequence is TGTGCCATCAGTACAGGTTCCAATCAGCCCCAGCATTTT.

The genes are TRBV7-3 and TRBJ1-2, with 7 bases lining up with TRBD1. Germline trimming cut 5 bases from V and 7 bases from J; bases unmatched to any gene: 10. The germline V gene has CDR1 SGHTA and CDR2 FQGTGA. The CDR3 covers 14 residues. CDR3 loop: CASSATGVAGGYTF. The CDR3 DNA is TGTGCCAGCAGCGCCACAGGGGTGGCGGGTGGCTACACCTTC.

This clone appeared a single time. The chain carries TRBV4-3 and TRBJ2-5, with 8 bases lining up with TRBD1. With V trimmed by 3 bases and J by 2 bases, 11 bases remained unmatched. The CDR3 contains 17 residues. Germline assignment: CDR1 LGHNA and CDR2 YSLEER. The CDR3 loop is CASSQDRASIIQETQYF. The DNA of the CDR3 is TGCGCCAGCAGCCAGGACAGGGCCTCAATAATACAAGAGACCCAGTACTTC.